One sample yielded the 16 T cell receptor beta chains listed below, sequenced in a study of shared clonotypes between healthy human individuals. The data were produced by immunoSEQ multiplex PCR, yet TCRdb's version contains in-frame clones alone and is incomplete. Altogether approximately 240,000 clones are present, 65% to 70% being singletons, with the ten largest covering approximately 12%. Source material: memory CD4+ T cells sorted from blood. Regarding subset: CD45RA-negative fraction. These receptors all stem from a man aged 25 to 40 in good health.

The chain joins TRBV19 to TRBJ2-7; no definite D call. The CDR3 sequence is 17 residues long. From germline, CDR1 is LNHDA and CDR2 SQIVND (reference sequence). The V end lost 4 bases, the J end lost 3 bases, and 22 bases lay between the germline ends. The CDR3 sequence: CASSKYDSAASYYEQYF. In DNA form, the CDR3 reads TGTGCCAGTAGTAAGTACGATTCCGCAGCATCATACTACGAGCAGTACTTC.

The chain carries TRBV10-3 and TRBJ2-1, with 12 bases aligning to TRBD2. This CDR3 region has 15 residues. J gave up 6 bases and V 6 bases, and 6 bases lay outside the gene matches. Germline CDR1 is ENHRY and CDR2 is SYGVKD. CDR3 loop: CAIRLTSGSGNEQFF. CDR3 DNA sequence: TGTGCCATCAGATTGACTAGCGGGAGTGGCAATGAGCAGTTCTTC.

The genes are TRBV9 and TRBJ2-3; maybe TRBD2 (6 bases). Germline V gives CDR1 SGDLS, CDR2 YYNGEE. Trimming left V 3 bases short and J 0 bases short, with 14 bases between. This CDR3 contains 16 residues. CDR3: CASSGLAEASTDTQYF. For the CDR3, the DNA is TGTGCCAGCAGCGGATTAGCGGAGGCTAGCACAGATACGCAGTATTTT.

This clone was counted only a few times. The rearrangement joins TRBV9 to TRBJ1-3; 8 positions agree with TRBD1. This CDR3 comprises 15 residues. CDR1 SGDLS and CDR2 YYNGEE come from the germline V gene. V dropped 0 bases and J dropped 3; count of bases not matched to a gene: 2. The CDR3 nucleotides are TGTGCCAGCAGCGTAGTCGGGACAGGTGGAAACACCATATATTTT. Encoded protein: CASSVVGTGGNTIYF.

J is TRBJ2-1 and V is TRBV29-1; the D is unclear. The germline V and J ends were trimmed by 4 bases and 15 bases, with 19 bases remaining between them. The CDR3 runs to 12 residues. Germline V gives CDR1 SQVTM, CDR2 ANQGSEA. This chain's CDR3 is CSVAMTLSVRFF. The CDR3 coding sequence is TGCAGCGTTGCTATGACTCTCAGTGTGCGGTTCTTC.

The chain links TRBV7-2 to TRBJ2-5; TRBD2 matches 12 bases. J gave up 4 bases and V 5 bases, and 5 bases lay outside the gene matches. This CDR3 contains 15 residues. Germline V gene sequence: CDR1 SGHTA, CDR2 FQGNSA. CDR3: CASSVLAGGIETQYF. CDR3 DNA sequence: TGTGCCAGCAGCGTACTAGCGGGAGGCATAGAGACCCAGTACTTC.

Turning to this clone: Different DNA sequences within this sample yield the same CDR3. The chain carries TRBV6-5 and TRBJ1-4; the D gene is possibly TRBD1 (5 bases). CDR1 and CDR2 from the germline V gene are MNHEY and SVGAGI. The V and J ends lost 1 base and 8 bases respectively, with 8 bases between them. CDR3 length: 13 residues. The CDR3 DNA is TGTGCCAGCAGTTACTTGGGGGGAGAAAAACTGTTTTTT. It yields the protein CASSYLGGEKLFF.

The V and J genes are TRBV6-5 and TRBJ2-1; 10 bases align to TRBD2. From germline, CDR1 is MNHEY and CDR2 SVGAGI. The CDR3 is 14 residues long. The V and J ends lost 7 bases and 10 bases, in that order; junction bases with no gene match: 10. The CDR3 spells CASKPGLASWEQFF. DNA of the CDR3: TGTGCCAGCAAGCCGGGACTAGCGTCTTGGGAGCAGTTCTTC.

This clone was observed at least ten times. Relative to the germline gene, one junction end is altered; a read error may explain this. The CDR3 sequence is CARSSRSNQPQHF. The CDR3, as DNA: TGTGCCAGAAGTTCGAGGAGCAATCAGCCCCAGCATTTT. This rearrangement joins TRBV27 to TRBJ1-5; the D is unclear. The germline V gene encodes CDR1 MNHEY and CDR2 SMNVEV (reference sequence). The CDR3 length is 13 residues.

The V gene is TRBV28, the J gene TRBJ1-2, with D possibly being TRBD1 (5 bases). The germline V and J ends were trimmed by 2 bases and 4 bases, with 8 bases remaining between them. The CDR3 sequence is 13 residues long. Germline assignment: CDR1 MDHEN and CDR2 SYDVKM. This chain's CDR3 is CASSLQGSYGYTF. CDR3 coding DNA: TGTGCCAGCAGTTTACAGGGTTCCTATGGCTACACCTTC.

The chain uses TRBV4-3 and TRBJ2-7; 15 bases fit TRBD2. This CDR3 is 15 amino acids long. V was clipped by 4 bases and J by 4 bases; unmatched bases: 2. Germline CDR1 is LGHNA and CDR2 is YSLEER. In DNA, the CDR3 is TGCGCCAGCAGCCTAGGGACTAGCGGGAGGTACGAGCAGTACTTC. Encoded protein: CASSLGTSGRYEQYF.

This clone was seen only a few times. The genes are TRBV28 and TRBJ1-2; D uncertain. This CDR3 contains 12 residues. From germline, CDR1 is MDHEN and CDR2 SYDVKM. Trimming took off 2 bases at V and 4 bases at J, with 5 bases between the two ends. The CDR3 nucleotides read TGTGCCAGCAGTTTAACCGCCTATGGCTACACCTTC. Translating it yields CASSLTAYGYTF.

This chain links TRBV5-5 with TRBJ1-5; 9 nucleotides align to TRBD1. V was clipped by 4 bases and J by 7 bases; unmatched bases: 9. Germline V gene sequence: CDR1 SGHKS, CDR2 YYEKEE (reference sequence). CDR3 length equals 15 residues. The CDR3 DNA follows: TGTGCCAGCAGCCGAGGACAGGGACAGGGCCAGCCCCAGCATTTT. It encodes CASSRGQGQGQPQHF.

This clone was found once. The rearrangement joins TRBV7-2 to TRBJ2-1, with D maybe TRBD2 (6 bases). Trimming cost V 7 bases and J 0 bases, with 10 bases left between them. Germline CDR1 is SGHTA and CDR2 is FQGNSA. The CDR3 consists of 14 residues. CDR3 DNA sequence: TGTGCCAGCACCGCCGGGGGCTCCTACAATGAGCAGTTCTTC. Protein sequence: CASTAGGSYNEQFF.

This clone has at least ten counts. The chain couples TRBV5-1 to TRBJ2-7; the D gene could be TRBD1 or TRBD2 (5 bases each). The CDR3 has 16 residues. CDR1 is SGHRS, CDR2 YFSETQ, per germline. V was shortened by 4 bases and J by 4 bases, with 21 bases between the two germline ends. The CDR3 protein is CASSHSSGTLGYEQYF. The CDR3 bases are TGCGCCAGCAGCCACTCCTCCGGGACGCTGGGTTACGAGCAGTACTTC.

J is TRBJ2-7 and V is TRBV7-9; D not resolved. V dropped 1 base and J dropped 0 bases, with 4 bases sitting between them. From germline, CDR1 is SEHNR and CDR2 FQNEAQ (reference sequence). CDR3 length equals 13 residues. The CDR3 sequence: CASSLENSYEQYF. CDR3 sequence (DNA): TGTGCCAGCAGCTTAGAGAACTCCTACGAGCAGTACTTC. Supplemented by reference TRBV7-9 and TRBJ2-7, the full variable domain reads DTGVSQNPRHKITKRGQNVTFRCDPISEHNRLYWYRQTLGQGPEFLTYFQNEAQLEKSRLLSDRFSAERPKGSFSTLEIQRTEQGDSAMYLCASSLENSYEQYFGPGTRLTVT.